A single sample gave rise to the 21 T cell receptor beta chains below, sequenced in a study of blood T cells in healthy people across ages. The use of a sample-barcoded 5' primer and a J-beta primer mix characterized a second PCR of about 7 to 12 cycles. TCRdb analysed the 5' RACE reads with MiXCR anew, one entry per CDR3 protein. The sample has more than 750,000 distinct CDR3 sequences; about 28% are singletons. This sample also belongs to another study, concerning T cells of mothers and their children.

Sequencing was carried out using blood. The receptors here all came from a woman aged 40-49 years in good health.

This rearrangement joins TRBV27 to TRBJ1-6, with D tentatively TRBD1 (5 bases). Germline V gives CDR1 MNHEY, CDR2 SMNVEV (reference sequence). This CDR3 spans 12 amino acids. Trimming removed 6 bases at V and 14 bases at J, with 14 bases between. CDR3 sequence: CASSKGPSSLHF. The CDR3 nucleotides are TGTGCCAGCAGCAAGGGACCGTCTTCCCTCCACTTT.

This clonotype was picked up many times. V usage is TRBV7-9 and J usage is TRBJ2-7; the D gene is possibly TRBD2 (6 bases). Trimming cost V 5 bases and J 4 bases, with 18 bases left between them. The CDR3 length is 15 residues. Germline CDR1 and CDR2: SEHNR and FQNEAQ (reference sequence). The CDR3 loop is CASSPGGARSYEQYF. In DNA form, the CDR3 reads TGTGCCAGCAGCCCCGGGGGTGCACGGTCGTACGAGCAGTACTTC.

This clonotype was observed a handful of times. V is TRBV29-1 and J is TRBJ1-1; TRBD1 is a possible D gene (6 bases). V was pared by 7 bases and J by 1 base, with 22 bases between. Per germline, CDR1 SQVTM and CDR2 ANQGSEA. This CDR3 has 16 amino acids. CDR3 in amino acids: CSGIPGGHLENTEAFF. CDR3 nucleotides: TGCAGCGGCATTCCGGGGGGACACTTAGAGAACACTGAAGCTTTCTTT.

This chain links TRBV28 with TRBJ2-1; 8 bases are a match to TRBD2. Germline trimming cut 6 bases from V and 2 bases from J; bases unmatched to any gene: 9. Germline lookup yields CDR1 MDHEN and CDR2 SYDVKM. The CDR3 covers 16 residues. The CDR3 coding sequence is TGTGCCAGCAGCCCCTTGTCGGGGGGGCCCTACAATGAGCAGTTCTTC. Encoded protein: CASSPLSGGPYNEQFF.

This clonotype was found a few times. The V gene is TRBV10-3, the J gene TRBJ2-3, with 7 bases identical to TRBD2. J was trimmed by 0 bases and V by 9 bases; bases with no gene match: 6. The CDR3 is made up of 14 amino acids. Germline loops: CDR1 ENHRY, CDR2 SYGVKD. The CDR3 reads CAIRRGESTDTQYF. The CDR3 DNA follows: TGTGCCATTCGACGGGGGGAAAGCACAGATACGCAGTATTTT.

This clonotype was seen a few times. The chain is built from TRBV5-1 and TRBJ1-2; 7 positions agree with TRBD1. CDR1 SGHRS and CDR2 YFSETQ come from the germline V gene. The ends lost 7 bases at V and 4 bases at J; junction bases unmatched: 7. This CDR3 comprises 13 residues. CDR3 sequence: CASQKQGTYGYTF. CDR3 DNA sequence: TGCGCCAGCCAAAAACAGGGGACCTATGGCTACACCTTC.

This clonotype came up a few times. The chain combines TRBV7-3 with TRBJ2-1; the D call may be TRBD1 or TRBD2 (7 bases each). This CDR3 has 14 amino acids. In germline, CDR1 is SGHTA, CDR2 FQGTGA. Trimming stripped 5 bases from V and 6 bases from J, with 14 bases between. In nucleotides, the CDR3 is TGTGCCAGCAGCGCGAGCGGGACAGCCAATGAGCAGTTCTTC. Translating gives CASSASGTANEQFF.

CDR3 residues: CASSWTDIPQGYTF. The CDR3 DNA follows: TGTGCCAGCAGCTGGACAGACATTCCCCAGGGTTACACCTTC. V and J are TRBV7-9 and TRBJ1-2; tentatively, D is TRBD1 (6 bases). The germline CDR1 and CDR2 sequences are SEHNR and FQNEAQ (reference sequence). V lost 4 bases and J lost 11, with 20 bases in between. CDR3 length equals 14 residues. The variable domain in full, completed from reference TRBV7-9 and TRBJ1-2, reads DTGVSQNPRHKITKRGQNVTFRCDPISEHNRLYWYRQTLGQGPEFLTYFQNEAQLEKSRLLSDRFSAERPKGSFSTLEIQRTEQGDSAMYLCASSWTDIPQGYTFGSGTRLTVV.

The chain carries TRBV20-1 and TRBJ2-1; 12 bases line up with TRBD2. Germline V gene data show CDR1 as DFQATT and CDR2 as SNEGSKA (reference sequence). J gave up 4 bases and V 3 bases, and 7 bases lay outside the gene matches. The CDR3 sequence is 16 residues long. The CDR3 sequence is CSASLAGGPGYNEQFF. The CDR3 bases are TGCAGTGCTAGCCTAGCGGGGGGGCCGGGATACAATGAGCAGTTCTTC.

This clonotype was recorded a few times. This chain joins TRBV7-9 and TRBJ2-5; D possibly matches TRBD1 or TRBD2 (5 bases each). This CDR3 has 13 residues. In germline, CDR1 is SEHNR, CDR2 FQNEAQ (reference sequence). V was pared by 6 bases and J by 6 bases, with 14 bases between. In DNA form, the CDR3 reads TGTGCCAGCAGTCCCGCCGAGGGGCAGACCCAGTACTTC. Translated, it gives CASSPAEGQTQYF.

This clonotype has only a few counts. This rearrangement joins TRBV9 to TRBJ1-2, with unresolved D. Trimming removed 6 bases at V and 1 base at J, with 10 bases between. The length of the CDR3 is 13 residues. Per germline, CDR1 SGDLS and CDR2 YYNGEE. The DNA of the CDR3 is TGTGCCAGCACCCTGGGGATTAACTATGGCTACACCTTC. Its translation: CASTLGINYGYTF.

The chain couples TRBV30 to TRBJ2-1, with 9 bases aligning to TRBD2. This CDR3 has 16 amino acids. Per germline, CDR1 GTSNPN and CDR2 SVGIG (reference sequence). Trimming cost V 2 bases and J 6 bases; bases outside gene matches: 11. The chain's CDR3 is CAWSSGIAGDLNEQFF. The CDR3 DNA is TGTGCCTGGAGTTCGGGGATAGCGGGGGACCTCAATGAGCAGTTCTTC. Together with reference TRBV30 and TRBJ2-1, the CDR3 gives the full variable domain: SQTIHQWPATLVQPVGSPLSLECTVEGTSNPNLYWYRQAAGRGLQLLFYSVGIGQISSEVPQNLSASRPQDRQFILSSKKLLLSDSGFYLCAWSSGIAGDLNEQFFGPGTRLTVL.

The V call is TRBV4-3, the J call TRBJ2-1; possibly TRBD1 or TRBD2 for D (5 bases each). From germline, CDR1 is LGHNA and CDR2 YSLEER. The V and J ends lost 8 bases and 9 bases respectively, with 11 bases between them. This CDR3 is 11 amino acids long. The CDR3 is CASGDGVEQFF. Here the CDR3 DNA reads TGCGCCAGCGGGGACGGGGTTGAGCAGTTCTTC.

This clonotype was seen more than once but under ten times. The rearrangement joins TRBV2 to TRBJ1-1; D unresolved. CDR3 size: 14 residues. Germline V gives CDR1 SNHLY, CDR2 FYNNEI. Deletions cut 5 bases from V and 0 bases from J, with 10 bases between. The CDR3 region is CASSLYRLNTEAFF. The CDR3 DNA is TGTGCCAGCAGTTTGTACCGGTTGAACACTGAAGCTTTCTTT.

CDR3 residues: CSARPPRQGSIDTQYF. DNA of the CDR3: TGCAGTGCTAGGCCTCCGAGACAGGGGAGTATAGATACGCAGTATTTT. V usage is TRBV20-1 and J usage is TRBJ2-3, with 8 bases fitting TRBD1. Germline V CDR1 and CDR2: DFQATT, SNEGSKA (reference sequence). CDR3 length: 16 residues. The V segment lost 3 bases and the J segment 5 bases; nucleotides outside the gene matches: 13.

V is TRBV28 and J is TRBJ1-4; D gene ambiguous. This CDR3 spans 15 amino acids. Trimming took 7 bases from V and 4 from J, leaving 16 bases between them. Germline-derived CDR1 and CDR2 are MDHEN and SYDVKM. The CDR3, as DNA: TGTGCCAGCATCTTCACTGGGCCTAGTAATGAAAAACTGTTTTTT. Translating gives CASIFTGPSNEKLFF.

This clonotype was seen once. This may stem from a read error, because a much larger clone lies one nucleotide away. The chain carries TRBV12-3 or TRBV12-4 and TRBJ1-2, with 10 bases aligning to TRBD1. The CDR3 covers 13 residues. After removal of 6 bases from V and 10 bases from J, the junction contained 8 bases not matched to a gene. The CDR3: CASSRTGGWDYTF. The CDR3 DNA is TGTGCCAGCAGCCGGACAGGGGGTTGGGACTACACCTTC.

With regard to this clonotype: At one end, the junction sequence differs from germline, possibly due to a read error. The chain recombines TRBV3-1 with TRBJ2-5; D ambiguous. This CDR3 contains 12 residues. Germline V lookup: CDR1 LGHDT, CDR2 YNNKEL (reference sequence). The CDR3 region has the DNA TGTGCCAGCAACCCAAGCCAAAAGACCCAGTACTTC. It translates to CASNPSQKTQYF.

The rearrangement links TRBV20-1 to TRBJ2-1; 8 bases match TRBD2. Losses at the gene ends were 1 base for V and 7 bases for J; bases not matched to a gene: 6. In germline, CDR1 is DFQATT, CDR2 SNEGSKA (reference sequence). The CDR3 totals 14 residues. DNA for the CDR3: TGCAGTGCTAGAGCCCCTAGCGGGCCTAATGAGCAGTTCTTC. This sequence encodes CSARAPSGPNEQFF.

The chain is built from TRBV29-1 and TRBJ2-2; a possible D gene is TRBD1 (6 bases). The CDR3 length is 14 residues. Germline V lookup: CDR1 SQVTM, CDR2 ANQGSEA. The V end lost 7 bases, the J end lost 7 bases, and 19 bases lay between the germline ends. CDR3 sequence: CSAGQFFEGGELFF. In DNA form, the CDR3 reads TGCAGCGCTGGACAGTTTTTCGAAGGCGGGGAGCTGTTTTTT.

CDR3 bases: TGTGCCACCAGTGACGGACCTTGGACCAACTATGGCTACACCTTC. Its protein product is CATSDGPWTNYGYTF. J is TRBJ1-2 and V is TRBV24-1, with no clear D. The V gene's germline CDR1 is KGHDR and CDR2 SFDVKD. The V end was cut by 4 bases, the J end by 2 bases, with 13 bases between. The CDR3 loop spans 15 amino acids.